This T cell receptor beta chain was sequenced in a study of shared clonotypes between healthy human individuals. The naive CD8 fraction comprised CD45RO-negative cells positively selected for CCR7 and excluded terminally differentiated effector memory CD45RA+ cells. Every contributor of samples was a Caucasian grown-up residing in Nashville, Tennessee. In regard to this clone: Its antigen is not known.

Genomic DNA belonging to each subset was distributed in equal measure over several immunoSEQ plates. Some clones are missing from TCRdb's copy, which holds only in-frame ones; the method was immunoSEQ multiplex PCR. The sample carries about 2 million clones, approximately 94% recorded once. CDR3 length: 16 residues. Germline values: CDR1 SGHNT, CDR2 YYREEE (reference sequence). V shed 5 bases and J shed 0 bases, with 17 bases lying between them. Study results and limitations: Richness estimates generally favored naive over memory subsets. Inspection by rarefaction showed sorted-subset sequencing to be incomplete despite large depth.

The sequence derives from a man between 18 and 35 years old in good health. V usage is TRBV5-4 and J usage is TRBJ1-1; D not resolved. Sequenced: naive CD8+ T cells sorted from blood. The chain's CDR3 is CASRPYYGGLNTEAFF. The CDR3 nucleotides are TGTGCCAGCAGGCCTTATTACGGAGGATTGAACACTGAAGCTTTCTTT.